The clone carrying this T cell receptor (beta chain) was seen once. Assay used: immunoSEQ multiplex PCR; TCRdb lists only in-frame clones, some missing. Here the sample spans some 70,000 clones, about 97% being singletons. This specimen belongs to a study of technical replicates of blood from several donors. The length of the CDR3 is 14 residues. V was pared by 0 bases and J by 4 bases, with 9 bases between. Germline V CDR1 and CDR2: MNHNY, SVGAGI (reference sequence). This chain links TRBV6-6 with TRBJ1-2; D is unresolved. The sequence was obtained from a human donor in good health. The sample consisted of T cells isolated from PBMCs. Here the CDR3 reads CASSYSGRIYGYTF. CDR3 in DNA: TGTGCCAGCAGTTACTCGGGGAGGATCTATGGCTACACCTTC.